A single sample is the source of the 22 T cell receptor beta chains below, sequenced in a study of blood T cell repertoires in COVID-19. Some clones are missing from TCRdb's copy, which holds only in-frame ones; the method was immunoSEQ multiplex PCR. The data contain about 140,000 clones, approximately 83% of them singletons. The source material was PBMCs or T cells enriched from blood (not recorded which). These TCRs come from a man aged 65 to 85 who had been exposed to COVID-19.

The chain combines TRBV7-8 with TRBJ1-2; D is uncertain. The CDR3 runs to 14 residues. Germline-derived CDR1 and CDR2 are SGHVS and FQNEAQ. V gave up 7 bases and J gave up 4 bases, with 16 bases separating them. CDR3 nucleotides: TGTGCCAGCACCCTCGGGAACCAAGCCTATGGCTACACCTTC. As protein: CASTLGNQAYGYTF.

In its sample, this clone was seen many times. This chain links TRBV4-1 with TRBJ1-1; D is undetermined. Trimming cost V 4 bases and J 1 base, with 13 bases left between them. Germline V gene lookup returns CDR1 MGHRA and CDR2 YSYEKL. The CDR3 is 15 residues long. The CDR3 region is CASSPQAMTNTEAFF. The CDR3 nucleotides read TGCGCCAGCAGCCCCCAGGCGATGACGAACACTGAAGCTTTCTTT.

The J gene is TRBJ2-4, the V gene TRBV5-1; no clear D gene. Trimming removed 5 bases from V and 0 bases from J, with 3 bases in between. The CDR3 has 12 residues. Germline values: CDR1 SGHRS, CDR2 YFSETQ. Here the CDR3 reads CASRLAKNIQYF. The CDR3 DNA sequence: TGCGCCAGCAGACTAGCCAAAAACATTCAGTACTTC.

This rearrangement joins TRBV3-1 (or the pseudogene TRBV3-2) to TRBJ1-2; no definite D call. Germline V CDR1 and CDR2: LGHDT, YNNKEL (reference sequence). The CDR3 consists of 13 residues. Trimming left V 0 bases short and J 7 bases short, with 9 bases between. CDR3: CASSQDSVSGYTF. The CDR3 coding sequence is TGTGCCAGCAGCCAAGATTCGGTTAGTGGCTACACCTTC.

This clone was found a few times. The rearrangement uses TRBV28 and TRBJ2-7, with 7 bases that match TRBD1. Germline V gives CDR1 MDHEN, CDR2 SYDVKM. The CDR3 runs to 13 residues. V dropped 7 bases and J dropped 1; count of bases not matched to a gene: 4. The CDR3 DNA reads TGTGCCAGCAACTCACAGGGGTCCTACGAGCAGTACTTC. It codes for CASNSQGSYEQYF. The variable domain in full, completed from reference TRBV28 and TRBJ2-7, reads DVKVTQSSRYLVKRTGEKVFLECVQDMDHENMFWYRQDPGLGLRLIYFSYDVKMKEKGDIPEGYSVSREKKERFSLILESASTNQTSMYLCASNSQGSYEQYFGPGTRLTVT.

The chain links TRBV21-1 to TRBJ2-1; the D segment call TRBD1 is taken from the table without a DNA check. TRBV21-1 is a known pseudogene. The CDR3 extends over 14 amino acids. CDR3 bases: TGTGCCAGCAGCCTCCGTCCAGGGTCCAATGAGCAGTTCTTC. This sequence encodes CASSLRPGSNEQFF.

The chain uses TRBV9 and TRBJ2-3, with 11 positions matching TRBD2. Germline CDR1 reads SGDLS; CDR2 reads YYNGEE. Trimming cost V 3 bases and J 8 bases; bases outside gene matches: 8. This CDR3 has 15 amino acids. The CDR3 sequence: CASSAQTSGIGTQYF. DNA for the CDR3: TGTGCCAGCAGCGCTCAGACTAGCGGGATAGGTACGCAGTATTTT.

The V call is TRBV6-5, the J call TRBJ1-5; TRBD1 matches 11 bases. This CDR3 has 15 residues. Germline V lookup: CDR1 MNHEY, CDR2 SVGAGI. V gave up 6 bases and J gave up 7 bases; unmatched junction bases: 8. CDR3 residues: CASSSGGQGGQPQHF. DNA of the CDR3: TGTGCCAGCAGCTCAGGGGGACAGGGGGGACAGCCCCAGCATTTT.

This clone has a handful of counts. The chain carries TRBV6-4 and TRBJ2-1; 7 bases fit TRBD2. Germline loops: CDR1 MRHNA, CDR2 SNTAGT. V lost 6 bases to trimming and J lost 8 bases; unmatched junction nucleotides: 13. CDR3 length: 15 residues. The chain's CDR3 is CASRFSGSGIDEQFF. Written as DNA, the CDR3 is TGTGCCAGCAGGTTCTCGGGGAGCGGGATCGATGAGCAGTTCTTC.

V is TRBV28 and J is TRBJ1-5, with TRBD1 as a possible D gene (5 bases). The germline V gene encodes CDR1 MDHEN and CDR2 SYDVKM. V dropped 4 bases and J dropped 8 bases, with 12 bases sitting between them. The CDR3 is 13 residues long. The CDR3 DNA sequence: TGTGCCAGCAGTTATAGGATACAGGAGCCCCAGCATTTT. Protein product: CASSYRIQEPQHF.

The CDR3 DNA reads as TGTGCCAGCAGCTTTTTCCAGGCACTCTCTGGGGCCAACGTCCTGACTTTC. It is translated as CASSFFQALSGANVLTF. This chain joins TRBV7-2 and TRBJ2-6, with unresolved D. The CDR3 runs 17 residues. The germline V gene encodes CDR1 SGHTA and CDR2 FQGNSA. Trimming took off 3 bases at V and 0 bases at J, with 12 bases between the two ends.

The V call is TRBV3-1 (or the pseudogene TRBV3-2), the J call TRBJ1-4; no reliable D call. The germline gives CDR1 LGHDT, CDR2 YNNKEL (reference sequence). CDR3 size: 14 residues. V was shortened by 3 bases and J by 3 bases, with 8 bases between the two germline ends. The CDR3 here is CASSQWTSNEKLFF. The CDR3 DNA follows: TGTGCCAGCAGCCAGTGGACTTCTAATGAAAAACTGTTTTTT.

CDR3 residues: CASSFQRGQRNGYTF. As DNA, the CDR3 is TGTGCCAGCAGTTTCCAGAGGGGACAGAGGAATGGCTACACCTTC. V usage is TRBV6-5 and J usage is TRBJ1-2, with 7 bases aligning to TRBD1. J gave up 6 bases and V 4 bases, and 11 bases lay outside the gene matches. There are 15 residues in the CDR3. The germline gives CDR1 MNHEY, CDR2 SVGAGI.

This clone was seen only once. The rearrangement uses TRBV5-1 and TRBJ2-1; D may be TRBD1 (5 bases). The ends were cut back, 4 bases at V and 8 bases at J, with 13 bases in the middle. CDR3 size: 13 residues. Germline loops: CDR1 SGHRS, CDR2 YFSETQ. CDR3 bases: TGCGCCAGCAGCACTCAGGGTGCGGATGAGCAGTTCTTC. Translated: CASSTQGADEQFF.

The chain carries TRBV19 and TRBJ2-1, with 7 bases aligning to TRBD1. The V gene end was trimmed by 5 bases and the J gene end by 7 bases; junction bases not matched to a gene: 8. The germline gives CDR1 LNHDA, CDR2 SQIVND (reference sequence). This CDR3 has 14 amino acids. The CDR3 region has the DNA TGTGCCAGTAGTCCAGGGACAGTCTCGAATGAGCAGTTCTTC. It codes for CASSPGTVSNEQFF.

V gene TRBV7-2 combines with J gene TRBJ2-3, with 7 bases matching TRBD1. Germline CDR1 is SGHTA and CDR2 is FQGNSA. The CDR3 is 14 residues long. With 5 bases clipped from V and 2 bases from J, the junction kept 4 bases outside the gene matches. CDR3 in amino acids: CASSRGQNTDTQYF. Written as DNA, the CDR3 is TGTGCCAGCAGCCGGGGACAGAACACAGATACGCAGTATTTT.

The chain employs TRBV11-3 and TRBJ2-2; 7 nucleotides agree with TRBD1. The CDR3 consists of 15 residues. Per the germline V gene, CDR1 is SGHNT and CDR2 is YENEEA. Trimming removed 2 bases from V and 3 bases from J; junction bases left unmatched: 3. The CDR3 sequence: CASSLRGRDTGELFF. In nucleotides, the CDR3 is TGTGCCAGCAGCTTAAGGGGGCGCGACACCGGGGAGCTGTTTTTT.

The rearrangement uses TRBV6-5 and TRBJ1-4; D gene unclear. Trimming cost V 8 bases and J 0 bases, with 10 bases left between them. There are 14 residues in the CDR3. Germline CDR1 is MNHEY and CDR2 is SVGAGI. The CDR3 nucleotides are TGTGCCAGCGGACCGGGAGCAACTAATGAAAAACTGTTTTTT. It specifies CASGPGATNEKLFF.

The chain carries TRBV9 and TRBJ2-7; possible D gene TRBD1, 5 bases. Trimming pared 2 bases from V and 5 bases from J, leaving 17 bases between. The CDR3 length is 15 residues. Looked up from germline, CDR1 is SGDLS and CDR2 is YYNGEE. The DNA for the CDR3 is TGTGCCAGCAGCGTTTCAGACCGCGCACAGGACGAGCAGTACTTC. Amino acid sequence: CASSVSDRAQDEQYF. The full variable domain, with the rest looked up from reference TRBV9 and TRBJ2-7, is DSGVTQTPKHLITATGQRVTLRCSPRSGDLSVYWYQQSLDQGLQFLIQYYNGEERAKGNILERFSAQQFPDLHSELNLSSLELGDSALYFCASSVSDRAQDEQYFGPGTRLTVT.

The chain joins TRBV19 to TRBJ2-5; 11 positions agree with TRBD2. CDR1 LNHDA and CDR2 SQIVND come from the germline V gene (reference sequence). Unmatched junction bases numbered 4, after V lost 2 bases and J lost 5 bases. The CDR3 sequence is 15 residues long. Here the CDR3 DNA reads TGTGCCAGTAGTATAACTAGCGGGAGTGGGGAGACCCAGTACTTC. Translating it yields CASSITSGSGETQYF.

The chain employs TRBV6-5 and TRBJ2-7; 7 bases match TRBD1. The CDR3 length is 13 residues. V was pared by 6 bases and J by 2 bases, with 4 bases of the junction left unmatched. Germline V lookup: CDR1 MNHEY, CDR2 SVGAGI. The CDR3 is CASRDTGAYEQYF. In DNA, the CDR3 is TGTGCCAGCAGAGATACAGGGGCCTACGAGCAGTACTTC.

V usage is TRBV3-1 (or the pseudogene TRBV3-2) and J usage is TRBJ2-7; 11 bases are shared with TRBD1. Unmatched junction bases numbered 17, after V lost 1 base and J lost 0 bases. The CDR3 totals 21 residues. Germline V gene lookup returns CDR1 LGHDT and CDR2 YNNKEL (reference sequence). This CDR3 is CASSQGGVVSGQGVSSYEQYF. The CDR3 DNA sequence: TGTGCCAGCAGCCAAGGGGGCGTTGTCTCGGGACAGGGGGTCAGCTCCTACGAGCAGTACTTC.